These T cell receptor beta chains were read from a single sample in a study of spatial heterogeneity in lung cancer. MiXCR, run by TCRdb on the 5' RACE reads, gives a single entry per CDR3 protein. The sample carries around 21,000 distinct CDR3 sequences, more than 2.5% recorded once. The starting material was lung tumor tissue, obtained at surgery. The origin of the receptors is a male donor with early-stage non-small cell lung cancer. CDR3s include the opening cysteine and the closing phenylalanine or tryptophan. The D gene is left open where the match is weak. The size entry is marked missing in some rows and otherwise reads once, few, many or a size class.

>many|TRBJ2-5|TRBV20-1|NA
CSARAILQGAPRRETQYF
TGCAGTGCTAGAGCGATCTTACAGGGCGCCCCACGGAGGGAGACCCAGTACTTC
>many|TRBJ2-5|TRBV2|TRBD2
CASSVSGTSGLQETQYF
TGTGCCAGCAGCGTATCCGGGACTAGCGGACTACAAGAGACCCAGTACTTC
>many|TRBJ2-7|TRBV12-5|NA
CASGRQLWDEQYF
TGTGCTAGTGGCCGCCAGCTATGGGACGAGCAGTACTTC
>many|TRBJ1-2|TRBV29-1|NA
CSVEGGGAANYGYTF
TGCAGCGTTGAAGGTGGCGGGGCAGCGAACTATGGCTACACCTTC
>many|TRBJ1-4|TRBV12-3/TRBV12-4|NA
CASSLGGMANEKLFF
TGTGCCAGCAGTCTTGGGGGTATGGCTAATGAAAAACTGTTTTTT
>many|TRBJ1-2|TRBV7-8|NA
CASSPGETANYGYTF
TGTGCCAGCAGCCCTGGGGAGACAGCTAACTATGGCTACACCTTC
>many|TRBJ2-1|TRBV3-1|NA
CASSQESEQFF
TGTGCCAGCAGCCAAGAGAGTGAGCAGTTCTTC
>many|TRBJ2-2|TRBV9|NA
CASSENTGELFF
TGTGCCAGCAGCGAGAACACCGGGGAGCTGTTTTTT
>many|TRBJ2-1|TRBV15|NA
CATSMRSNNEQFF
TGTGCCACCAGCATGAGGAGCAACAATGAGCAGTTCTTC
>many|TRBJ2-7|TRBV30|NA
CAWSVRRVGRGTVEQYF
TGTGCCTGGAGTGTACGGAGGGTTGGCAGGGGGACCGTCGAGCAGTACTTC
>many|TRBJ2-7|TRBV6-1|NA
CASSVTDYEQYF
TGTGCCAGCAGTGTGACAGACTACGAGCAGTACTTC
>many|TRBJ1-5|TRBV10-3|TRBD1
CAISESPPGQGVGQPQHF
TGTGCCATCAGTGAGTCCCCTCCGGGACAGGGAGTCGGTCAGCCCCAGCATTTT
>many|TRBJ2-1|TRBV20-1|TRBD2
CSGTSGDYEQFF
TGCAGTGGGACTAGCGGGGACTATGAGCAGTTCTTC
>many|TRBJ2-7|TRBV5-1|NA
CASSPGPATSYEQYF
TGCGCCAGCAGCCCTGGTCCCGCTACCTCCTACGAGCAGTACTTC
>many|TRBJ1-2|TRBV3-1|TRBD1
CASSIRGGQGARGYTF
TGTGCCAGCAGCATACGCGGGGGACAGGGGGCCCGAGGCTACACCTTC
>many|TRBJ2-7|TRBV7-8|TRBD2
CASSLMWVLAGASSISEQYF
TGTGCCAGCAGCTTAATGTGGGTACTAGCGGGAGCCAGTTCTATATCCGAGCAGTACTTC
>NA|TRBJ2-2|TRBV12-3/TRBV12-4|TRBD2
CASSTSAGAVGVLFF
TGTGCCAGCAGTACCTCAGCGGGGGCGGTCGGGGTGCTGTTTTTT
>many|TRBJ2-2|TRBV18|NA
CASSPTGPPNTGELFF
TGTGCCAGCTCACCAACGGGGCCACCGAACACCGGGGAGCTGTTTTTT
>many|TRBJ2-1|TRBV6-2/TRBV6-3|TRBD2
CASSYGLAGNNEQFF
TGTGCCAGCAGTTACGGGTTAGCGGGCAACAATGAGCAGTTCTTC
>many|TRBJ2-5|TRBV7-9|NA
CASRRGETQYF
TGTGCCAGCAGGAGGGGAGAGACCCAGTACTTC
>many|TRBJ1-5|TRBV4-2|TRBD1
CASSHDNRGLQPQHF
TGTGCCAGCAGCCACGATAACAGGGGGTTACAGCCCCAGCATTTT
>many|TRBJ2-1|TRBV11-2|NA
CASSLDRVTYNEQFF
TGTGCCAGCAGCTTAGATAGGGTTACCTACAATGAGCAGTTCTTC
>many|TRBJ2-1|TRBV3-1|NA
CASSQELYNEQFF
TGTGCCAGCAGCCAAGAACTTTACAATGAGCAGTTCTTC
>many|TRBJ1-2|TRBV5-1|NA
CASSLRAADGYTF
TGCGCCAGCAGCTTGAGAGCGGCGGATGGCTACACCTTC
>many|TRBJ2-3|TRBV7-2|NA
CASSLLAHTDTQYF
TGTGCCAGCAGCTTATTAGCGCACACAGATACGCAGTATTTT
>many|TRBJ2-3|TRBV5-1|TRBD2
CASSLSTSGSTDTQYF
TGCGCCAGCAGCTTGTCCACTAGCGGCAGCACAGATACGCAGTATTTT
>few|TRBJ2-2|TRBV7-8|TRBD1
CASSLSGGIGTGELFF
TGTGCCAGCAGCTTATCAGGGGGCATAGGCACCGGGGAGCTGTTTTTT
>many|TRBJ1-1|TRBV29-1|NA
CSVGMPDSALLAFF
TGCAGCGTCGGGATGCCAGACAGTGCTCTTCTGGCTTTCTTT
>many|TRBJ2-7|TRBV19|TRBD1
CASSIGQGLYSYEQYF
TGTGCCAGTAGTATCGGACAGGGGCTCTACTCCTACGAGCAGTACTTC
>many|TRBJ1-3|TRBV6-1|NA
CASSDIISGNTIYF
TGTGCCAGCAGTGACATTATCTCTGGAAACACCATATATTTT
>many|TRBJ2-5|TRBV18|NA
CASSPAGGPGETQYF
TGTGCCAGCTCACCGGCAGGAGGGCCCGGAGAGACCCAGTACTTC
>many|TRBJ2-7|TRBV9|TRBD2
CASSGGLAGTYEQYF
TGTGCCAGCAGCGGGGGACTAGCGGGTACCTACGAGCAGTACTTC
>many|TRBJ2-3|TRBV7-8|NA
CASSFIPDTQYF
TGTGCCAGCAGCTTCATTCCAGATACGCAGTATTTT
>many|TRBJ2-7|TRBV5-1|NA
CASSLAWVPHEQYF
TGCGCCAGCAGCTTGGCCTGGGTGCCCCACGAGCAGTACTTC
>NA|TRBJ2-3|TRBV7-2|NA
CASSLVVSVTDTQYF
TGTGCCAGCAGCTTAGTAGTCTCAGTTACAGATACGCAGTATTTT
>many|TRBJ1-2|TRBV7-9|NA
CASSFSDRGYTF
TGTGCCAGCAGCTTCTCAGATCGGGGCTACACCTTC
>many|TRBJ1-3|TRBV27|NA
CPRLSSGNTIYF
TGCCCCCGATTAAGCTCTGGAAACACCATATATTTT
>many|TRBJ2-7|TRBV5-1|TRBD2
CASRSGLAGGYEQYF
TGCGCCAGCAGATCGGGACTAGCGGGAGGATACGAGCAGTACTTC
>many|TRBJ2-3|TRBV12-3/TRBV12-4|NA
CASSLGPVNTQYF
TGTGCCAGCAGTTTAGGGCCCGTGAATACGCAGTATTTT
>many|TRBJ2-7|TRBV6-5|TRBD2
CASRASGRGREQYF
TGTGCCAGCAGGGCTAGCGGGAGAGGTAGGGAGCAGTACTTC
>many|TRBJ2-7|TRBV20-1|NA
CSARETGTGGYEQYF
TGCAGTGCTAGAGAAACCGGGACTGGGGGTTACGAGCAGTACTTC
>many|TRBJ2-3|TRBV5-4|TRBD2
CASSSRLAGGPTDTQYF
TGTGCCAGCAGCTCTAGACTAGCGGGAGGCCCCACAGATACGCAGTATTTT
>medium-sized|TRBJ2-1|TRBV7-2|TRBD2
CASRPGLAGEWSYNEQFF
TGTGCCAGCAGACCGGGACTAGCGGGAGAGTGGTCCTACAATGAGCAGTTCTTC
>many|TRBJ1-2|TRBV7-2|TRBD1
CASSLKAGTAYSDGYTF
TGTGCCAGCAGCTTAAAGGCTGGGACAGCTTACTCCGATGGCTACACCTTC
>medium-sized|TRBJ2-6|TRBV5-1|NA
CASSLVGQLSSGANVLTF
TGCGCCAGCAGCTTGGTAGGACAGCTTAGCTCTGGGGCCAACGTCCTGACTTTC
>many|TRBJ2-1|TRBV5-1|NA
CASSPNPGGSYNEQFF
TGCGCCAGCAGCCCCAACCCTGGCGGATCCTACAATGAGCAGTTCTTC
>many|TRBJ2-2|TRBV10-1|TRBD1
CASSPGQHTGELFF
TGCGCCAGCAGTCCGGGACAGCACACCGGGGAGCTGTTTTTT
>many|TRBJ1-2|TRBV6-6|NA
CASSYSERMGYGYTF
TGTGCCAGCAGTTACTCGGAACGGATGGGCTATGGCTACACCTTC
>medium-sized|TRBJ2-7|TRBV11-1|NA
CASSSDRYEQYF
TGTGCCAGCAGCTCCGACAGATACGAGCAGTACTTC
>few|TRBJ2-3|TRBV2|NA
CASSEQGSRYTQYF
TGTGCCAGCAGTGAGCAGGGTTCTAGGTATACGCAGTATTTT
>many|TRBJ2-1|TRBV20-1|TRBD2
CSARESGSSYNEQFF
TGCAGTGCTAGAGAGAGCGGGAGCTCCTACAATGAGCAGTTCTTC
>many|TRBJ2-7|TRBV4-1|NA
CASSQIRDPGYEQYF
TGCGCCAGCAGCCAGATCCGGGACCCCGGGTACGAGCAGTACTTC